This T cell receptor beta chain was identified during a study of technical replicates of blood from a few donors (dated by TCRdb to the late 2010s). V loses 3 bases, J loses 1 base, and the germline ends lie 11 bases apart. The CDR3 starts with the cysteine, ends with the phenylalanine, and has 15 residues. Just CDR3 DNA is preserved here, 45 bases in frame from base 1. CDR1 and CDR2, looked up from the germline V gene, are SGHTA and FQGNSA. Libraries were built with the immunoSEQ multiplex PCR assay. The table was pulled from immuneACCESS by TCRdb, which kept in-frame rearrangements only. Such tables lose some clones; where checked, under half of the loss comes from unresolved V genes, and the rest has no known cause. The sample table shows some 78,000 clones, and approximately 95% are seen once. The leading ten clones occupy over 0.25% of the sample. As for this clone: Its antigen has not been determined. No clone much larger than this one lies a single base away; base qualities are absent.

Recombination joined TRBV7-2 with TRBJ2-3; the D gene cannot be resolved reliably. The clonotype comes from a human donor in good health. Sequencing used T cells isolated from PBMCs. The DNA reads TGTGCCAGCAGCTTGATAGCAATGGGCACAGATACGCAGTATTTT. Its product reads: CASSLIAMGTDTQYF.